Shown below are 8 T cell receptor beta chains from a single sample sequenced in a study of cytomegalovirus exposure and HLA in healthy donors. The PCR was carried out with 60 Vbeta primers and 13 Jbeta primers. This table comes from immunoSEQ multiplex PCR, and its TCRdb copy is limited to in-frame clones, with some not included. The sample includes about 150,000 clones, about 70% seen only once; the top ten take 2.1%. Sequencing was done on a sample of PBMCs. The receptors originated from a woman between 55 and 75 years old in good health and CMV-seropositive.

This clone came up a few times. V usage is TRBV28 and J usage is TRBJ2-7; 8 nucleotides match TRBD2. Germline CDR1 and CDR2: MDHEN and SYDVKM. This CDR3 spans 18 amino acids. V shed 0 bases, J shed 3 bases, and the junction held 13 bases outside the gene matches. The CDR3 DNA reads as TGTGCCAGCAGTTTATGGAGCGCTAGCGGGCGGGAGGACTACGAGCAGTACTTC. Its translation is CASSLWSASGREDYEQYF. Full variable domain (rest looked up from reference TRBV28 and TRBJ2-7): DVKVTQSSRYLVKRTGEKVFLECVQDMDHENMFWYRQDPGLGLRLIYFSYDVKMKEKGDIPEGYSVSREKKERFSLILESASTNQTSMYLCASSLWSASGREDYEQYFGPGTRLTVT.

The chain couples TRBV2 to TRBJ1-2, with 7 nucleotides matching TRBD1. CDR1 SNHLY and CDR2 FYNNEI come from the germline V gene. The CDR3 runs 16 residues. Trimming at V came to 1 base and at J to 4 bases, leaving 9 bases not matched to a gene. CDR3 in DNA: TGTGCCAGCAGTGAAGGTGTAGGCAGGGGGAGCTATGGCTACACCTTC. This sequence encodes CASSEGVGRGSYGYTF.

The genes are TRBV6-1 and TRBJ1-2; no firm D call. Germline assignment: CDR1 MNHNS and CDR2 SASEGT. Trimming left V 2 bases short and J 8 bases short, with 6 bases between. This CDR3 is 11 amino acids long. CDR3 residues: CASSELQGYTF. The DNA of the CDR3 is TGTGCCAGCAGTGAATTGCAGGGCTACACCTTC.

This rearrangement joins TRBV7-9 to TRBJ1-2; TRBD1 aligns across 8 bases. The CDR3 contains 13 residues. V was clipped by 2 bases and J by 7 bases; unmatched bases: 3. Germline lookup yields CDR1 SEHNR and CDR2 FQNEAQ (reference sequence). The CDR3 DNA is TGTGCCAGCAGCTTACTAGACAGGGGTGGCTACACCTTC. Translating it yields CASSLLDRGGYTF. The full variable domain, completed using reference TRBV7-9 and TRBJ1-2, is DTGVSQNPRHKITKRGQNVTFRCDPISEHNRLYWYRQTLGQGPEFLTYFQNEAQLEKSRLLSDRFSAERPKGSFSTLEIQRTEQGDSAMYLCASSLLDRGGYTFGSGTRLTVV.

The rearrangement joins TRBV28 to TRBJ2-7, with D possibly matching TRBD2 (5 bases). CDR3 size: 12 residues. Deletions cut 6 bases from V and 8 bases from J, with 14 bases between. Germline-derived CDR1 and CDR2 are MDHEN and SYDVKM. The CDR3 reads CASSFGPGKQYF. The CDR3 coding sequence is TGTGCCAGCAGCTTTGGCCCGGGGAAGCAGTACTTC.

This clone was seen a handful of times. The J gene is TRBJ1-2, the V gene TRBV6-1; perhaps TRBD1 as D (5 bases). The CDR3 totals 14 residues. The V gene's germline CDR1 is MNHNS and CDR2 SASEGT. Trimming pared 4 bases from V and 0 bases from J, leaving 9 bases between. The CDR3: CASSATDTNYGYTF. CDR3 in DNA: TGTGCCAGCAGTGCGACAGATACTAACTATGGCTACACCTTC.

This sequence joins TRBV2 and TRBJ1-6; D is unclear. Per germline, CDR1 SNHLY and CDR2 FYNNEI. Trimming stripped 3 bases from V and 8 bases from J, with 8 bases between. The CDR3 length is 13 residues. CDR3 in amino acids: CASSDPGYSPLHF. CDR3 nucleotide sequence: TGTGCCAGCAGTGACCCAGGATATTCACCCCTCCACTTT.

This chain joins TRBV5-1 and TRBJ2-7, with a weak D call TRBD1 (5 bases). This CDR3 spans 14 amino acids. Germline V gene lookup returns CDR1 SGHRS and CDR2 YFSETQ. Trimming removed 0 bases from V and 6 bases from J, with 13 bases in between. The chain's CDR3 is CASSLGRQTGEQYF. Here the CDR3 DNA reads TGCGCCAGCAGCTTGGGGAGACAGACCGGCGAGCAGTACTTC.